A selection of T cell receptor beta chains follows, all from one sample in a study of shared clonotypes between healthy human individuals. Produced via immunoSEQ multiplex PCR; TCRdb's table is partial and in-frame only. Of 1.5 million to 2.5 million clones listed, over 85% were seen once; the top ten hold less than 1.5%. The sequencing sample was made of naive CD8+ T cells sorted from blood. Receptor source: a man between 18 and 29 years old in good health. CDR3s include the opening cysteine and the closing phenylalanine or tryptophan. The order of the fields is J gene, V gene, D gene, CDR3 protein, CDR3 DNA. A D gene is named only where the DNA matches it firmly.

TRBJ2-2 | TRBV5-1 | . | CASSRRGTGELFF | TGCGCCAGCAGCCGACGGGGGACCGGGGAGCTGTTTTTT
TRBJ2-5 | TRBV2 | . | CARYREQETQYF | TGTGCCAGATACAGGGAACAAGAGACCCAGTACTTC
TRBJ2-1 | TRBV19 | TRBD2 | CASSVVRGDEQFF | TGTGCCAGTAGTGTTGTTCGGGGGGATGAGCAGTTCTTC
TRBJ1-3 | TRBV7-6 | . | CASSIDRNSGNTIYF | TGTGCCAGCAGCATCGACAGGAACTCTGGAAACACCATATATTTT
TRBJ2-3 | TRBV7-2 | TRBD2 | CASSFSGGAIPTDTQYF | TGTGCCAGCAGCTTTAGCGGGGGGGCCATACCTACAGATACGCAGTATTTT
TRBJ2-5 | TRBV4-3 | . | CASSQEEKVETQYF | TGCGCCAGCAGCCAAGAGGAAAAGGTCGAGACCCAGTACTTC
TRBJ2-7 | TRBV5-1 | TRBD2 | CASSFSGTRYEQYF | TGCGCCAGCAGCTTTAGCGGGACCCGCTACGAGCAGTACTTC
TRBJ1-2 | TRBV13 | . | CASSLGQGGVAGYTF | TGTGCCAGCAGCTTAGGCCAGGGCGGAGTGGCTGGCTACACCTTC
TRBJ2-1 | TRBV4-3 | TRBD2 | CASSQGFEQREDPPEYNEQFF | TGCGCCAGCAGCCAAGGGTTTGAGCAGCGGGAGGACCCACCAGAATACAATGAGCAGTTCTTC
TRBJ2-1 | TRBV13 | TRBD2 | CASSLAGGPGEQFF | TGTGCCAGCAGCCTAGCGGGAGGGCCAGGGGAGCAGTTCTTC
TRBJ2-7 | TRBV10-3 | TRBD1 | CAISGTGGQNEQYF | TGTGCCATCAGCGGGACAGGGGGTCAAAACGAGCAGTACTTC
TRBJ2-1 | TRBV30 | . | CAWSVGVDQQFF | TGTGCCTGGAGTGTAGGAGTGGACCAGCAGTTCTTC
TRBJ2-5 | TRBV13 | . | CASSSSGARIEGTQYF | TGTGCCAGCAGCTCCTCGGGAGCGAGGATCGAGGGGACCCAGTACTTC
TRBJ1-4 | TRBV27 | . | CASSLIGAGEKLFF | TGTGCCAGCAGTTTGATAGGGGCTGGGGAAAAACTGTTTTTT
TRBJ1-5 | TRBV6-6 | TRBD1 | CASSSGQAYSNQPQHF | TGTGCCAGCAGTTCCGGACAGGCATATAGCAATCAGCCCCAGCATTTT
TRBJ2-1 | TRBV29-1 | . | CSVEMVTVYNEQFF | TGCAGCGTTGAAATGGTGACGGTCTATAATGAGCAGTTCTTC
TRBJ2-1 | TRBV7-9 | TRBD2 | CASSLLAGFYNEQFF | TGTGCCAGCAGCCTACTAGCGGGCTTTTACAATGAGCAGTTCTTC
TRBJ1-2 | TRBV27 | TRBD1 | CASSLSPGQGNGYTF | TGTGCCAGCAGTTTATCGCCGGGACAGGGGAATGGCTACACCTTC
TRBJ2-3 | TRBV29-1 | . | CSVESLLPDTQYF | TGCAGCGTTGAGTCACTACTACCAGATACGCAGTATTTT
TRBJ1-2 | TRBV27 | . | CASSLRRDYGYTF | TGTGCCAGCAGTTTACGCAGGGACTATGGCTACACCTTC
TRBJ2-7 | TRBV9 | . | CASSADAVEQYF | TGTGCCAGCAGCGCGGACGCGGTCGAGCAGTACTTC
TRBJ2-7 | TRBV9 | TRBD2 | CASSVASGGPYEQYF | TGTGCCAGCAGCGTAGCAAGCGGGGGGCCCTACGAGCAGTACTTC
TRBJ2-3 | TRBV11-2 | TRBD2 | CASSLVPSGTDTQYF | TGTGCCAGCAGCTTAGTTCCTAGCGGGACAGATACGCAGTATTTT